This T cell receptor (beta chain) originates from a study of blood T cell repertoires in COVID-19. Study context: The origin of the acute and convalescent COVID-19 samples was the United States, Italy and Spain. T cells, B-cell-depleted T cells, or PBMCs supplied cDNA or gDNA.

The sample holds one count of this clone. V lost 4 bases and J 0 bases, leaving 17 bases between the germline ends. This CDR3 spans 17 amino acids. Germline CDR1 is WNHNN and CDR2 is SYGVQD (reference sequence). Authors' data handling: The authors estimated nucleated cell counts from reference gene primer amplification. TCRdb keeps only in-frame clones here, not all; method: immunoSEQ multiplex PCR. The D gene and trimming were derived from the DNA, and the V and J assignments and clone size from that table. The table shows some 160,000 clones, with around 75% occurring only once. The sequenced sample consisted of peripheral blood. This TCR derives from a woman older than 75 with acute or convalescent COVID-19. The gene calls are TRBV10-1 and TRBJ2-3; D may be TRBD2 (5 bases). In DNA, the CDR3 is TGCGCCAGCAGTGCCGGGGATAAGACGGGAAGCACAGATACGCAGTATTTT. It is translated as CASSAGDKTGSTDTQYF.